This T cell receptor beta chain was identified during a study of control samples from healthy donors and cancer patients. TCRdb's copy holds only in-frame clones and misses some; the assay was immunoSEQ multiplex PCR. The sample holds approximately 76,000 clones, around 84% seen once. This CDR3 is 13 amino acids long. CDR1 and CDR2 (germline): MNHNY, SVGAGI (reference sequence). With 2 bases removed from V and 3 bases from J, the gap between germline ends came to 7 bases. The chain has TRBV6-6 and TRBJ2-5; a possible D gene is TRBD1 (5 bases). Sequencing input: PBMCs. The TCR sequence derives from a man aged 55-75 years with head and neck cancer. The CDR3 bases are TGTGCCAGCAGTTACGACAGCGAAGAGACCCAGTACTTC. It yields the protein CASSYDSEETQYF.